These T cell receptor beta chains were read from a single sample in a study of human T cells and chemical hapten exposure. One entry per CDR3 protein, called by TCRdb with MiXCR from the RACE reads. The sample holds under 450,000 distinct CDR3 sequences, around 5% seen once. The source material was whole blood, sampled in connection with sensitization to the hapten diphenylcyclopropenone (DPC). The receptor source for this set is a woman aged 45-65 years with alopecia areata. Some clones in this sample may be carry-over from other donors' samples. CDR3s include the opening cysteine and the closing phenylalanine or tryptophan. The D gene is left open where the match is weak. Expanded clones are given a class, and other clones once, few, many or no size at all.

D gene,clone size,J gene,V gene,CDR3 protein,CDR3 DNA
TRBD2,many,TRBJ2-5,TRBV10-2,CASSEPLGLAGAGKETQYF,TGCGCCAGCAGTGAGCCCTTGGGACTAGCGGGAGCAGGGAAAGAGACCCAGTACTTC
TRBD1,many,TRBJ2-1,TRBV20-1,CSARVVDRGAYNEQFF,TGCAGTGCTAGAGTGGTCGACAGGGGGGCCTACAATGAGCAGTTCTTC
-,few,TRBJ1-2,TRBV7-2,CASTVGLLEFNYGYTF,TGTGCCAGCACCGTTGGCCTTTTAGAATTTAACTATGGCTACACCTTC
TRBD1,many,TRBJ2-5,TRBV5-1,CASSPADRGREETQYF,TGCGCCAGCAGCCCCGCAGACAGGGGGCGCGAAGAGACCCAGTACTTC
TRBD1,many,TRBJ1-5,TRBV12-3/TRBV12-4,CASSAGTGVGNQPQHF,TGTGCCAGCAGTGCCGGGACAGGGGTTGGGAATCAGCCCCAGCATTTT
TRBD2,many,TRBJ2-7,TRBV2,CARSSGESYEQYF,TGTGCCAGGTCTAGCGGGGAATCCTACGAGCAGTACTTC
-,many,TRBJ2-5,TRBV12-3/TRBV12-4,CASSPQSQTQYF,TGTGCCAGCAGTCCCCAGTCACAGACCCAGTACTTC
TRBD2,many,TRBJ2-1,TRBV9,CASSPPAGGLGGEQFF,TGTGCCAGCAGCCCCCCCGCGGGAGGGCTCGGGGGTGAGCAGTTCTTC
-,many,TRBJ1-5,TRBV20-1,CSARPTGVGNQPQHF,TGCAGTGCTAGGCCCACGGGAGTGGGCAATCAGCCCCAGCATTTT
TRBD2,many,TRBJ2-7,TRBV11-2,CASSPSPARDYSYEQYF,TGTGCCAGCAGCCCTTCCCCGGCTCGGGACTACTCCTACGAGCAGTACTTC
-,many,TRBJ2-1,TRBV6-2/TRBV6-3,CASSYSPGSSYNEQFF,TGTGCCAGCAGTTACTCCCCGGGAAGCTCCTACAATGAGCAGTTCTTC
-,-,TRBJ2-2,TRBV27,CASSLSGINTGELFF,TGTGCCAGCAGTTTATCCGGAATTAACACCGGGGAGCTGTTTTTT
TRBD2,-,TRBJ2-7,TRBV4-1,CASSPQRGGVDEQYF,TGCGCCAGCAGCCCCCAGCGGGGGGGCGTCGACGAGCAGTACTTC
-,many,TRBJ1-1,TRBV29-1,CSVVGVNTEAFF,TGCAGCGTTGTGGGGGTGAACACTGAAGCTTTCTTT
-,many,TRBJ2-5,TRBV12-3/TRBV12-4,CASSFRGLGTQYF,TGTGCCAGCAGTTTTCGCGGGTTGGGGACCCAGTACTTC
-,many,TRBJ2-5,TRBV24-1,CATSDGVGETQYF,TGTGCCACCAGTGACGGGGTAGGAGAGACCCAGTACTTC
TRBD2,few,TRBJ2-3,TRBV3-1,CASGNSGSWSDTQYF,TGTGCCAGCGGGAATAGCGGGAGTTGGTCAGATACGCAGTATTTT
-,many,TRBJ1-1,TRBV18,CASSPVGVMNTEAFF,TGTGCCAGCTCACCCGTCGGGGTTATGAACACTGAAGCTTTCTTT
-,few,TRBJ1-2,TRBV29-1,CSVERAARDRSYGYTF,TGCAGCGTTGAAAGGGCAGCCCGCGATCGATCATATGGCTACACCTTC
-,-,TRBJ2-3,TRBV5-6,CASSWAGTTNTDTQYF,TGTGCCAGCAGCTGGGCCGGGACGACAAACACAGATACGCAGTATTTT
-,-,TRBJ2-1,TRBV10-3,CAISEHGHEQFF,TGTGCCATCAGTGAGCACGGCCATGAGCAGTTCTTC
TRBD2,many,TRBJ2-7,TRBV18,CASSPPTSGIYEQYF,TGTGCCAGCTCACCACCGACTAGCGGGATCTACGAGCAGTACTTC
-,-,TRBJ2-1,TRBV20-1,CSARGGASAYNEQFF,TGCAGTGCTAGAGGCGGGGCTAGTGCCTACAATGAGCAGTTCTTC
-,many,TRBJ1-2,TRBV14,CASSPWRGSNYGYTF,TGTGCCAGCAGTCCCTGGAGGGGGAGCAACTATGGCTACACCTTC
-,many,TRBJ2-2,TRBV7-2,CASSLELPRELFF,TGTGCCAGCAGCCTAGAGCTCCCCCGGGAGCTGTTTTTT
TRBD1,few,TRBJ1-1,TRBV6-5,CATQQGGTEAFF,TGTGCCACACAACAGGGGGGGACTGAAGCTTTCTTT
-,many,TRBJ2-5,TRBV29-1,CSGTKTGRETQYF,TGCAGCGGCACCAAGACAGGGAGGGAGACCCAGTACTTC
-,few,TRBJ1-5,TRBV20-1,CSAWPGIYNQPQHF,TGCAGTGCTTGGCCCGGGATATACAATCAGCCCCAGCATTTT
-,many,TRBJ2-4,TRBV28,CASSLFRVAKNIQYF,TGTGCCAGCAGTTTATTCAGGGTAGCCAAAAACATTCAGTACTTC
-,-,TRBJ2-3,TRBV20-1,CSARGDLISDTQYF,TGCAGTGCTAGAGGTGACCTCATATCAGATACGCAGTATTTT
TRBD2,many,TRBJ2-7,TRBV6-2/TRBV6-3,CASSYDRTSGFYEQYF,TGTGCCAGCAGTTACGATAGGACTAGCGGATTCTACGAGCAGTACTTC
TRBD1,-,TRBJ1-1,TRBV11-2,CASSLGAQGTEAFF,TGTGCCAGCAGCTTAGGGGCACAGGGGACTGAAGCTTTCTTT
-,-,TRBJ1-2,TRBV7-2,CASSLVDEGDYGYTF,TGTGCCAGCAGCTTAGTCGATGAGGGAGACTATGGCTACACCTTC
-,-,TRBJ2-7,TRBV9,CASSVDPVYSYEQYF,TGTGCCAGCAGCGTAGATCCAGTCTACTCCTACGAGCAGTACTTC
-,few,TRBJ1-6,TRBV7-9,CASSGPSGPLHF,TGTGCCAGCAGTGGACCGTCCGGGCCCCTCCACTTT
TRBD1,many,TRBJ1-5,TRBV10-1,CASIYRGRMNNQPQHF,TGCGCCAGCATTTACAGGGGGCGAATGAACAATCAGCCCCAGCATTTT
TRBD2,few,TRBJ2-3,TRBV6-6,CASRRESLADTQYF,TGTGCCAGCAGGCGGGAGTCCTTGGCAGATACGCAGTATTTT